The 25 T cell receptor beta chains given below trace back to one sample, sequenced in a study of cytomegalovirus exposure and HLA in healthy donors. This PCR relied on a set of 60 Vbeta primers and 13 Jbeta primers. TCRdb keeps only in-frame clones here, not all; method: immunoSEQ multiplex PCR. The sample holds 150,000 to 200,000 clones, 80% to 90% seen once. Sequenced material: PBMCs. Receptors were obtained from a man between 18 and 29 years old in good health and CMV-seropositive.

The chain has TRBV18 and TRBJ2-3, with 8 bases identical to TRBD2. V lost 5 bases, J lost 5 bases, and 9 bases stayed unmatched. The CDR3 is 15 amino acids. Germline V gene sequence: CDR1 KGHSH, CDR2 LQKENI. CDR3 sequence reads: CASSFAGGEGDTQYF. In DNA form, the CDR3 reads TGTGCCAGCTCATTCGCGGGGGGAGAGGGAGATACGCAGTATTTT.

This clone was seen more than once but under ten times. V gene TRBV5-1 combines with J gene TRBJ2-3; TRBD2 agrees at 12 bases. The CDR3 sequence is 17 residues long. V lost 1 base to trimming and J lost 2 bases; unmatched junction nucleotides: 5. The germline V gene has CDR1 SGHRS and CDR2 YFSETQ. The CDR3 nucleotides read TGCGCCAGCAGCTTGTTGGCTAGCGGGGGGGCCACAGATACGCAGTATTTT. It codes for CASSLLASGGATDTQYF. Looking up the rest from reference TRBV5-1 and TRBJ2-3 gives the full variable domain: KAGVTQTPRYLIKTRGQQVTLSCSPISGHRSVSWYQQTPGQGLQFLFEYFSETQRNKGNFPGRFSGRQFSNSRSEMNVSTLELGDSALYLCASSLLASGGATDTQYFGPGTRLTVL.

The chain is built from TRBV9 and TRBJ2-3, with 9 bases identical to TRBD2. V lost 0 bases to trimming and J lost 5 bases; unmatched junction nucleotides: 4. Germline CDR1 reads SGDLS; CDR2 reads YYNGEE. The CDR3 length is 15 residues. This CDR3 reads CASSVVGAGGDTQYF. The CDR3 DNA reads TGTGCCAGCAGCGTAGTGGGAGCGGGGGGAGATACGCAGTATTTT.

This chain joins TRBV19 and TRBJ2-1; D unclear. CDR1 and CDR2 (germline): LNHDA, SQIVND (reference sequence). This CDR3 spans 15 amino acids. The germline V and J ends were trimmed by 3 bases and 0 bases, with 9 bases remaining between them. The CDR3 sequence: CASSMGQDSYNEQFF. In DNA, the CDR3 is TGTGCCAGTAGTATGGGCCAGGACTCCTACAATGAGCAGTTCTTC.

The chain carries TRBV6-1 and TRBJ1-6; D call uncertain. This CDR3 is built from 14 residues. Germline V lookup: CDR1 MNHNS, CDR2 SASEGT. Trimming removed 4 bases from V and 7 bases from J, with 11 bases in between. The CDR3 here is CASSGTLTNSPLHF. The CDR3 DNA sequence: TGTGCCAGCAGTGGGACTTTAACAAATTCACCCCTCCACTTT.

The V call is TRBV14, the J call TRBJ2-1, with 14 positions matching TRBD2. CDR1 is SGHDN and CDR2 is FVKESK in the germline V gene. This CDR3 is built from 16 residues. V shed 1 base, J shed 9 bases, and the junction held 5 bases outside the gene matches. CDR3 sequence (DNA): TGTGCCAGCAGCCAAGGGGGACTAGCGGGGGTGGTTGAGCAGTTCTTC. Amino acids: CASSQGGLAGVVEQFF.

The gene calls are TRBV7-2 and TRBJ2-2, with 15 bases that match TRBD2. J gave up 6 bases and V 5 bases, and 7 bases lay outside the gene matches. CDR1 is SGHTA and CDR2 is FQGNSA in the germline V gene. The CDR3 runs to 17 residues. CDR3 DNA sequence: TGTGCCAGCAGCGCACCAGGACTAGCGGGGGGGGCCGGGGAGCTGTTTTTT. It encodes CASSAPGLAGGAGELFF. The entire variable domain, with the rest obtained from reference TRBV7-2 and TRBJ2-2, is as follows: GAGVSQSPSNKVTEKGKDVELRCDPISGHTALYWYRQSLGQGLEFLIYFQGNSAPDKSGLPSDRFSAERTGGSVSTLTIQRTQQEDSAVYLCASSAPGLAGGAGELFFGEGSRLTVL.

This sequence joins TRBV28 and TRBJ2-5; 12 positions agree with TRBD2. Trimming at V came to 9 bases and at J to 5 bases, leaving 7 bases not matched to a gene. Germline lookup yields CDR1 MDHEN and CDR2 SYDVKM. The CDR3 sequence is 14 residues long. This chain's CDR3 is CASRTSGIVETQYF. The CDR3 DNA is TGTGCCAGTCGGACTAGCGGGATCGTGGAGACCCAGTACTTC.

The V gene is TRBV9, the J gene TRBJ2-1; possible D gene TRBD1, 6 bases. V lost 3 bases and J 4 bases, leaving 11 bases between the germline ends. The CDR3 contains 14 residues. CDR1 and CDR2 (germline): SGDLS, YYNGEE. CDR3 sequence: CASSEQGVYNEQFF. The CDR3, as DNA: TGTGCCAGCAGCGAACAGGGAGTATACAATGAGCAGTTCTTC.

The chain carries TRBV5-1 and TRBJ1-1; D perhaps matches TRBD1 (5 bases). CDR1 is SGHRS and CDR2 is YFSETQ in the germline V gene. Trimming stripped 4 bases from V and 1 base from J, with 8 bases between. The CDR3 is made up of 13 amino acids. This CDR3 is CASSIQENTEAFF. DNA of the CDR3: TGCGCCAGCAGCATACAGGAGAACACTGAAGCTTTCTTT.

The chain uses TRBV4-1 and TRBJ2-5, with 7 bases aligning to TRBD2. The closer fit of TRBJ2-7 to the DNA end suggests the J call may be wrong. CDR3 size: 17 residues. Per germline, CDR1 MGHRA and CDR2 YSYEKL. In DNA, the CDR3 is TGCGCCAGCAGCCAAGAGGGTATAGCGGGCCTGATGGACGAGCAGTACTTC. Protein sequence: CASSQEGIAGLMDEQYF.

This rearrangement joins TRBV2 to TRBJ2-2, with TRBD1 identical over 7 bases. Germline V gene sequence: CDR1 SNHLY, CDR2 FYNNEI. This CDR3 region has 14 residues. Trimming cost V 7 bases and J 5 bases; bases outside gene matches: 7. This CDR3 reads CASKDRRRTGELFF. The CDR3 DNA sequence: TGTGCCAGCAAGGACAGGCGGAGGACCGGGGAGCTGTTTTTT.

The chain joins TRBV6-6 to TRBJ2-2, with 9 bases lining up with TRBD2. The germline gives CDR1 MNHNY, CDR2 SVGAGI (reference sequence). V was clipped by 4 bases and J by 7 bases; unmatched bases: 7. The CDR3 length is 15 residues. CDR3 DNA: TGTGCCAGCAGTTCCAGCGGGGGGTCTGGCGGGGAGCTGTTTTTT. As protein: CASSSSGGSGGELFF.

The chain couples TRBV7-9 to TRBJ2-1; 11 bases align to TRBD2. J lost 5 bases, V lost 3 bases, and 15 bases had no gene match. This CDR3 has 19 residues. In germline, CDR1 is SEHNR, CDR2 FQNEAQ (reference sequence). The CDR3 nucleotides are TGTGCCAGCAGCTTCGATCTAGCGGGGGGCTCACCGGGGCACAATGAGCAGTTCTTC. This translates into CASSFDLAGGSPGHNEQFF.

The J gene is TRBJ1-6, the V gene TRBV19, with unresolved D. CDR1 and CDR2 from the germline V gene are LNHDA and SQIVND (reference sequence). This CDR3 has 12 amino acids. The ends were cut back, 1 base at V and 7 bases at J, with 2 bases in the middle. CDR3 DNA: TGTGCCAGTAGTATAGTAAATTCACCCCTCCACTTT. This translates into CASSIVNSPLHF. Supplemented by reference TRBV19 and TRBJ1-6, the full variable domain reads DGGITQSPKYLFRKEGQNVTLSCEQNLNHDAMYWYRQDPGQGLRLIYYSQIVNDFQKGDIAEGYSVSREKKESFPLTVTSAQKNPTAFYLCASSIVNSPLHFGNGTRLTVT.

This chain joins TRBV18 and TRBJ2-3; TRBD2 matches at 7 bases. Trimming removed 2 bases from V and 1 base from J; junction bases left unmatched: 0. The CDR3 contains 14 residues. CDR1 is KGHSH and CDR2 is LQKENI in the germline V gene. In nucleotides, the CDR3 is TGTGCCAGCTCACCAGGGGGGGGCACAGATACGCAGTATTTT. This gives the protein CASSPGGGTDTQYF.

The chain employs TRBV7-2 and TRBJ2-7; TRBD2 is a possible D gene (5 bases). Trimming pared 3 bases from V and 4 bases from J, leaving 7 bases between. The CDR3 totals 12 residues. CDR1 and CDR2 (germline): SGHTA, FQGNSA. CDR3 in amino acids: CASSFRGYEQYF. The CDR3 DNA reads TGTGCCAGCAGCTTTCGAGGGTACGAGCAGTACTTC. Complete variable domain (other parts from reference TRBV7-2 and TRBJ2-7): GAGVSQSPSNKVTEKGKDVELRCDPISGHTALYWYRQSLGQGLEFLIYFQGNSAPDKSGLPSDRFSAERTGGSVSTLTIQRTQQEDSAVYLCASSFRGYEQYFGPGTRLTVT.

The J gene is TRBJ2-5, the V gene TRBV7-2, with no clear D. Near its end, the DNA agrees better with TRBJ2-7, so the J call may be wrong. CDR1 is SGHTA and CDR2 is FQGNSA in the germline V gene. This CDR3 comprises 13 residues. CDR3 loop: CASSPVTAYEQYF. The DNA for the CDR3 is TGTGCCAGCAGCCCCGTGACTGCCTACGAGCAGTACTTC.

Turning to this clone: This sample also contains other DNA sequences that code for the same CDR3. The chain is built from TRBV11-2 and TRBJ1-2; 8 bases line up with TRBD1. Germline CDR1 reads SGHAT; CDR2 reads FQNNGV. This CDR3 comprises 14 residues. J was trimmed by 0 bases and V by 5 bases; bases with no gene match: 2. The CDR3 region is CASSLGQANYGYTF. The CDR3 bases are TGTGCCAGCAGCCTGGGACAGGCTAACTATGGCTACACCTTC. The variable domain in full, completed from reference TRBV11-2 and TRBJ1-2, reads EAGVAQSPRYKIIEKRQSVAFWCNPISGHATLYWYQQILGQGPKLLIQFQNNGVVDDSQLPKDRFSAERLKGVDSTLKIQPAKLEDSAVYLCASSLGQANYGYTFGSGTRLTVV.

J is TRBJ2-5 and V is TRBV19, with D perhaps TRBD2 (6 bases). V was clipped by 5 bases and J by 3 bases, with 16 bases between them. Looked up from germline, CDR1 is LNHDA and CDR2 is SQIVND (reference sequence). The CDR3 consists of 15 residues. DNA of the CDR3: TGTGCCAGTAGTGGAGGGGAGATAAGTGAAGAGACCCAGTACTTC. It yields the protein CASSGGEISEETQYF.

V is TRBV6-1 and J is TRBJ2-1, with D hard to call. The germline CDR1 and CDR2 sequences are MNHNS and SASEGT. V gave up 0 bases and J gave up 3 bases, with 6 bases separating them. CDR3 size: 14 residues. CDR3 in amino acids: CASSEAASYNEQFF. The CDR3 DNA reads as TGTGCCAGCAGTGAAGCCGCTAGCTACAATGAGCAGTTCTTC.

CDR3 nucleotide sequence: TGTGCCAGCAGTGAACAGACTAGCGGGGGAAGGACCGGGGAGCTGTTTTTT. Protein product: CASSEQTSGGRTGELFF. The rearrangement links TRBV6-1 to TRBJ2-2; 12 bases align to TRBD2. CDR1 is MNHNS, CDR2 SASEGT, per germline. CDR3 length: 17 residues. J was trimmed by 5 bases and V by 2 bases; bases with no gene match: 6.

CDR3 region: CASQGQGGNYGYTF. The CDR3 DNA reads TGTGCCTCCCAGGGACAGGGTGGGAACTATGGCTACACCTTC. V usage is TRBV30 and J usage is TRBJ1-2; 9 nucleotides align to TRBD1. Germline loops: CDR1 GTSNPN, CDR2 SVGIG (reference sequence). The CDR3 is made up of 14 amino acids. V was clipped by 7 bases and J by 2 bases; unmatched bases: 8.

The CDR3 loop reads CASSIRLAGGINEQFF. Written as DNA, the CDR3 is TGTGCCAGTAGTATCAGACTAGCGGGGGGCATCAATGAGCAGTTCTTC. V gene TRBV19 combines with J gene TRBJ2-1; TRBD2 matches at 13 bases. This CDR3 is 16 amino acids long. Germline V gene lookup returns CDR1 LNHDA and CDR2 SQIVND (reference sequence). V gave up 3 bases and J gave up 6 bases; unmatched junction bases: 5.

The chain couples TRBV9 to TRBJ2-3; the match to TRBD2 covers 9 bases. CDR3 size: 17 residues. Trimming removed 3 bases from V and 2 bases from J; junction bases left unmatched: 10. The germline CDR1 and CDR2 sequences are SGDLS and YYNGEE. The CDR3 is CASSAGLAGFITDTQYF. The DNA of the CDR3 is TGTGCCAGCAGCGCCGGGCTAGCGGGGTTTATCACAGATACGCAGTATTTT.